Presented here are 32 T cell receptor beta chains from one specimen sequenced in a study of blood T cell repertoires in COVID-19. The data were produced by immunoSEQ multiplex PCR, yet TCRdb's version contains in-frame clones alone and is incomplete. The data show about 330,000 clones, more than 75% seen once. Sequenced material: peripheral blood. The receptors come from a woman aged 50 to 60 with acute or convalescent COVID-19.

The genes are TRBV9 and TRBJ2-7; 7 bases line up with TRBD2. The CDR3 has 14 residues. CDR1 and CDR2 (germline): SGDLS, YYNGEE. Trimming removed 4 bases from V and 2 bases from J; junction bases left unmatched: 6. DNA of the CDR3: TGTGCCAGCAGCTTGTCGACTAGCACCTACGAGCAGTACTTC. It specifies CASSLSTSTYEQYF.

The chain carries TRBV27 and TRBJ2-1; D uncertain. Germline CDR1 and CDR2: MNHEY and SMNVEV (reference sequence). This CDR3 comprises 11 residues. V shed 3 bases and J shed 7 bases, with 4 bases lying between them. The CDR3 nucleotides are TGTGCCAGCAGTTTCGGTAATGAGCAGTTCTTC. This encodes CASSFGNEQFF.

This clone has a single count. The chain recombines TRBV19 with TRBJ1-4; 8 bases fit TRBD1. Germline V gives CDR1 LNHDA, CDR2 SQIVND (reference sequence). There are 15 residues in the CDR3. The trim removed 6 bases at V and 1 base at J, leaving 4 bases unmatched. Here the CDR3 DNA reads TGTGCCAGTAGCCTCGGACAGGGAACTAATGAAAAACTGTTTTTT. It is translated as CASSLGQGTNEKLFF.

This chain connects TRBV7-9 to TRBJ1-1, with TRBD1 matching over 7 bases. Germline V lookup: CDR1 SEHNR, CDR2 FQNEAQ (reference sequence). The CDR3 runs 15 residues. Trimming removed 4 bases from V and 4 bases from J; junction bases left unmatched: 9. The CDR3 here is CASSSTQGESTEAFF. In DNA, the CDR3 is TGTGCCAGCAGCTCAACCCAGGGGGAGAGCACTGAAGCTTTCTTT.

The chain employs TRBV5-1 and TRBJ2-7; TRBD1 matches at 7 bases. V lost 0 bases to trimming and J lost 6 bases; unmatched junction nucleotides: 9. CDR3 length equals 15 residues. Germline assignment: CDR1 SGHRS and CDR2 YFSETQ. The CDR3 sequence: CASSLEAGGLVEQYF. The CDR3 DNA is TGCGCCAGCAGCTTGGAGGCAGGGGGATTGGTCGAGCAGTACTTC.

The chain links TRBV13 to TRBJ2-1, with D hard to call. The CDR3 consists of 14 residues. The germline V gene has CDR1 PRHDT and CDR2 FYEKMQ (reference sequence). V was shortened by 5 bases and J by 0 bases, with 8 bases between the two germline ends. In DNA form, the CDR3 reads TGTGCCAGCAGCACTTTGAGCTCCTACAATGAGCAGTTCTTC. Its translation is CASSTLSSYNEQFF.

This chain links TRBV24-1 with TRBJ2-3; TRBD1 agrees at 9 bases. Germline trimming cut 4 bases from V and 4 bases from J; bases unmatched to any gene: 8. The CDR3 contains 16 residues. Germline V gene sequence: CDR1 KGHDR, CDR2 SFDVKD. CDR3 residues: CATSDPLGQGADTQYF. Here the CDR3 DNA reads TGTGCCACCAGTGACCCCCTGGGACAGGGTGCAGATACGCAGTATTTT.

This chain links TRBV3-1 (or the pseudogene TRBV3-2) with TRBJ2-5; 13 positions agree with TRBD2. Germline trimming cut 3 bases from V and 2 bases from J; bases unmatched to any gene: 12. This CDR3 comprises 19 residues. Per the germline V gene, CDR1 is LGHDT and CDR2 is YNNKEL (reference sequence). CDR3 nucleotides: TGTGCCAGCAGCCAGGTACTAGCGGGAGGGCCCAATGAACAAGAGACCCAGTACTTC. Translation: CASSQVLAGGPNEQETQYF.

This chain joins TRBV6-2 or TRBV6-3 and TRBJ2-7; no definite D call. Germline CDR1 MNHEY, CDR2 SVGEGT. The CDR3 covers 13 residues. The ends were cut back, 2 bases at V and 3 bases at J, with 8 bases in the middle. CDR3 sequence reads: CASSYPAFYEQYF. The CDR3 DNA follows: TGTGCCAGCAGTTACCCAGCGTTCTACGAGCAGTACTTC.

The chain recombines TRBV27 with TRBJ2-3; 10 positions match TRBD1. V gave up 6 bases and J gave up 5 bases; unmatched junction bases: 14. The CDR3 totals 17 residues. Germline assignment: CDR1 MNHEY and CDR2 SMNVEV (reference sequence). The CDR3 coding sequence is TGTGCCAGCAGCCCAATATACGGGACAGGGGTTCGAGATACGCAGTATTTT. Encoded protein: CASSPIYGTGVRDTQYF.

The chain combines TRBV6-6 with TRBJ1-5; weak D call: TRBD1 (5 bases). V lost 6 bases, J lost 4 bases, and 7 bases lay in between. Germline V gives CDR1 MNHNY, CDR2 SVGAGI (reference sequence). The CDR3 loop spans 12 amino acids. The CDR3 DNA reads as TGTGCCAGCAGGGCAGGGAATCAGCCCCAGCATTTT. This sequence encodes CASRAGNQPQHF.

The V and J genes are TRBV9 and TRBJ1-2, with a tentative D call TRBD1 (6 bases). The CDR3 covers 16 residues. Germline CDR1 is SGDLS and CDR2 is YYNGEE. V lost 3 bases, J lost 3 bases, and 18 bases lay in between. DNA for the CDR3: TGTGCCAGCAGCGCTCCGTTTGGGACACTCGACTATGGCTACACCTTC. The encoded protein is CASSAPFGTLDYGYTF.

In DNA form, the CDR3 reads TGTGCCAGCAGTCTCGGGACAGGGGGCGAGCAGTACTTC. Translation: CASSLGTGGEQYF. V gene TRBV27 combines with J gene TRBJ2-7; 11 positions agree with TRBD1. V gave up 5 bases and J gave up 6 bases; unmatched junction bases: 3. This CDR3 is built from 13 residues. CDR1 and CDR2 (germline): MNHEY, SMNVEV (reference sequence).

J is TRBJ2-2 and V is TRBV10-3; maybe TRBD1 (5 bases). Germline CDR1 is ENHRY and CDR2 is SYGVKD. The CDR3 totals 13 residues. Deletions cut 7 bases from V and 6 bases from J, with 12 bases between. In DNA form, the CDR3 reads TGTGCCATCACCCTGGGGCTCCCCGGGGAGCTGTTTTTT. Translation: CAITLGLPGELFF.

V and J are TRBV10-3 and TRBJ1-4; tentative D call: TRBD1 (6 bases). The germline gives CDR1 ENHRY, CDR2 SYGVKD. Deletions cut 2 bases from V and 8 bases from J, with 12 bases between. CDR3 length: 14 amino acids. The CDR3 bases are TGTGCCATCAGTGAGAGGACAGTTAACGAAAAACTGTTTTTT. It specifies CAISERTVNEKLFF.

The gene calls are TRBV7-2 and TRBJ1-2; D is undetermined. The CDR3 extends over 15 amino acids. CDR1 and CDR2 (germline): SGHTA, FQGNSA. The V end was cut by 3 bases, the J end by 0 bases, with 11 bases between. The CDR3 sequence: CASSFLSQTNYGYTF. The CDR3 bases are TGTGCCAGCAGCTTCCTCTCACAGACTAACTATGGCTACACCTTC.

V is TRBV5-7 and J is TRBJ2-1; the match to TRBD2 covers 9 bases. TRBV5-7 is annotated as an ORF whose role is uncertain. J was trimmed by 5 bases and V by 3 bases; bases with no gene match: 9. The length of the CDR3 is 16 residues. DNA of the CDR3: TGTGCCAGCAGCTCGCCATCTAGCGGGACCAACAATGAGCAGTTCTTC. This codes for CASSSPSSGTNNEQFF.

The gene calls are TRBV18 and TRBJ2-2; 7 nucleotides line up with TRBD1. The CDR3 is 15 amino acids. Per germline, CDR1 KGHSH and CDR2 LQKENI. The ends lost 5 bases at V and 5 bases at J; junction bases unmatched: 8. CDR3 region: CASSELQGRTGELFF. DNA for the CDR3: TGTGCCAGCTCAGAACTACAGGGGCGAACCGGGGAGCTGTTTTTT.

The chain carries TRBV7-9 and TRBJ2-5; perhaps TRBD1 as D (5 bases). This CDR3 comprises 15 residues. Germline CDR1 and CDR2: SEHNR and FQNEAQ (reference sequence). Trimming stripped 4 bases from V and 0 bases from J, with 12 bases between. CDR3 sequence: CASSSGQAYQETQYF. In DNA, the CDR3 is TGTGCCAGCAGCTCAGGACAAGCGTACCAAGAGACCCAGTACTTC.

This clone was counted once. The chain is built from TRBV10-3 and TRBJ2-7, with 13 positions matching TRBD2. J was trimmed by 4 bases and V by 3 bases; bases with no gene match: 3. CDR3 length: 15 residues. Germline assignment: CDR1 ENHRY and CDR2 SYGVKD. The CDR3 DNA sequence: TGTGCCATCAGTGACGAGGGACTAGCGGGGTACGAGCAGTACTTC. Translating gives CAISDEGLAGYEQYF.

The chain is built from TRBV2 and TRBJ1-5; D unclear. Germline values: CDR1 SNHLY, CDR2 FYNNEI. The ends were cut back, 4 bases at V and 6 bases at J, with 16 bases in the middle. The CDR3 length is 15 residues. CDR3 coding DNA: TGTGCCAGCAGTGGAAGCTCACCCGCGGGTCAGCCCCAGCATTTT. This encodes CASSGSSPAGQPQHF.

This chain connects TRBV9 to TRBJ2-7, with a weak D call TRBD2 (5 bases). Germline V gene data show CDR1 as SGDLS and CDR2 as YYNGEE. Trimming pared 3 bases from V and 2 bases from J, leaving 12 bases between. CDR3 length equals 14 residues. As DNA, the CDR3 is TGTGCCAGCAGCGCGACCGGGGTTACCTACGAGCAGTACTTC. Amino acid sequence: CASSATGVTYEQYF.

The chain links TRBV27 to TRBJ2-1; a possible D gene is TRBD2 (5 bases). The V gene's germline CDR1 is MNHEY and CDR2 SMNVEV (reference sequence). This CDR3 has 17 amino acids. V was trimmed by 2 bases and J by 0 bases, leaving 14 bases between them. CDR3 in amino acids: CASSLRLAFSSYNEQFF. DNA for the CDR3: TGTGCCAGCAGTTTACGGCTAGCCTTCAGCTCCTACAATGAGCAGTTCTTC.

On this clone itself: This sample also contains other DNA sequences that code for the same CDR3. The CDR3 sequence is CSVREPYNEQFF. CDR3 coding DNA: TGCAGCGTTCGGGAGCCCTACAATGAGCAGTTCTTC. J is TRBJ2-1 and V is TRBV29-1, with a possible D match to TRBD2 (6 bases). The germline V gene encodes CDR1 SQVTM and CDR2 ANQGSEA. This CDR3 has 12 amino acids. Trimming stripped 5 bases from V and 2 bases from J, with 7 bases between.

The gene calls are TRBV7-6 and TRBJ2-7; no clear D. Germline assignment: CDR1 SGHVS and CDR2 FNYEAQ. The CDR3 covers 15 residues. V was clipped by 1 base and J by 1 base, with 11 bases between them. The CDR3 reads CASSLVRSESYEQYF. DNA of the CDR3: TGTGCCAGCAGCTTAGTCCGCAGTGAATCCTACGAGCAGTACTTC. The complete variable domain, with remaining parts taken from reference TRBV7-6 and TRBJ2-7, reads GAGVSQSPRYKVTKRGQDVALRCDPISGHVSLYWYRQALGQGPEFLTYFNYEAQQDKSGLPNDRFSAERPEGSISTLTIQRTEQRDSAMYRCASSLVRSESYEQYFGPGTRLTVT.

J is TRBJ1-1 and V is TRBV6-1; a possible D gene is TRBD1 (6 bases). The germline CDR1 and CDR2 sequences are MNHNS and SASEGT. This CDR3 is 15 amino acids long. Trimming stripped 2 bases from V and 0 bases from J, with 10 bases between. The CDR3 loop reads CASSEPRTVNTEAFF. DNA of the CDR3: TGTGCCAGCAGTGAACCAAGGACAGTGAACACTGAAGCTTTCTTT.

The CDR3 reads CASSPGGEETQYF. DNA for the CDR3: TGTGCCAGCTCACCAGGGGGCGAAGAGACCCAGTACTTC. V and J are TRBV18 and TRBJ2-5, with D perhaps TRBD1 (6 bases). Trimming stripped 2 bases from V and 3 bases from J, with 7 bases between. The germline CDR1 and CDR2 sequences are KGHSH and LQKENI. This CDR3 has 13 residues.

The chain joins TRBV2 to TRBJ1-1; unclear D gene. With 6 bases removed from V and 2 bases from J, the gap between germline ends came to 13 bases. The length of the CDR3 is 14 residues. The germline gives CDR1 SNHLY, CDR2 FYNNEI. CDR3 loop: CASSASSYNTEAFF. The CDR3 DNA reads as TGTGCCAGCAGCGCAAGTAGCTATAACACTGAAGCTTTCTTT. The full variable domain, completed using reference TRBV2 and TRBJ1-1, is EPEVTQTPSHQVTQMGQEVILRCVPISNHLYFYWYRQILGQKVEFLVSFYNNEISEKSEIFDDQFSVERPDGSNFTLKIRSTKLEDSAMYFCASSASSYNTEAFFGQGTRLTVV.

The chain carries TRBV15 and TRBJ2-7; D might be TRBD1 (6 bases). Germline loops: CDR1 LNHNV, CDR2 YYDKDF (reference sequence). The CDR3 consists of 15 residues. Trimming took 0 bases from V and 6 from J, leaving 15 bases between them. CDR3 region: CATSRDGGQGFEQYF. The CDR3 nucleotides read TGTGCCACCAGCAGAGATGGGGGCCAGGGGTTCGAGCAGTACTTC.

The J gene is TRBJ1-2, the V gene TRBV6-2 or TRBV6-3, with 9 bases that match TRBD1. Trimming took 5 bases from V and 4 from J; bases not matched to a gene: 5. Germline CDR1 is MNHEY and CDR2 is SVGEGT. CDR3 size: 14 residues. The CDR3 nucleotides are TGTGCCAGCAGTACGGACAGGGGAGTCTATGGCTACACCTTC. This codes for CASSTDRGVYGYTF.

The chain is built from TRBV20-1 and TRBJ2-5; D not certain. Germline V gene sequence: CDR1 DFQATT, CDR2 SNEGSKA (reference sequence). V gave up 0 bases and J gave up 5 bases, with 4 bases separating them. This CDR3 is built from 11 residues. The CDR3 DNA follows: TGCAGTGCTAGAGATAGCGAGACCCAGTACTTC. Its translation: CSARDSETQYF.

Concerning this clone itself: This sample also contains other DNA sequences that code for the same CDR3. The chain links TRBV6-5 to TRBJ2-1, with TRBD1 matching over 7 bases. Per germline, CDR1 MNHEY and CDR2 SVGAGI. CDR3 length equals 13 residues. V lost 5 bases and J lost 7; bases outside the gene matches: 5. In DNA, the CDR3 is TGTGCCAGCAGTAACGGACAGGTGAATGAGCAGTTCTTC. Translating gives CASSNGQVNEQFF.